This TCR beta chain was sequenced for a study of cytomegalovirus exposure and HLA in healthy donors. It was with 60 Vbeta and 13 Jbeta primers that the PCR ran. Sequenced by immunoSEQ multiplex PCR; TCRdb stores in-frame clones only, minus some. The table lists about 110,000 clones, roughly 82% of them singletons, with 2.5% to 3.5% in the top ten. This TCR derives from a male donor in good health and CMV-seropositive. Sequencing was performed on PBMCs.

The CDR3, as DNA: TGTGCCATCAGTGAGTGGCAGGATGGCTACACCTTC. It codes for CAISEWQDGYTF. The chain couples TRBV10-3 to TRBJ1-2; no firm D call. V lost 1 base and J 6 bases, leaving 6 bases between the germline ends. This CDR3 has 12 residues. In germline, CDR1 is ENHRY, CDR2 SYGVKD.